The 24 T cell receptor beta chains below were found in one sample sequenced in a study of shared clonotypes between healthy human individuals. The method was immunoSEQ multiplex PCR; TCRdb's version includes in-frame clones alone and lacks a portion of them. This table has 2,100,000 or so clones, approximately 95% appearing once. Sequenced: naive CD4+ T cells sorted from blood. Subset specified: CD45RA+ positively selected. Receptors originate from a man aged 18 to 30 in good health.

V is TRBV10-1 and J is TRBJ1-4, with 7 positions matching TRBD1. Germline CDR1 reads WNHNN; CDR2 reads SYGVQD (reference sequence). The CDR3 consists of 16 residues. The V segment lost 5 bases and the J segment 8 bases; nucleotides outside the gene matches: 14. For the CDR3, the DNA is TGCGCCAGCAGTCCAGACAGGGAGTATCAAGGGGAAAAACTGTTTTTT. It codes for CASSPDREYQGEKLFF.

V gene TRBV4-2 combines with J gene TRBJ2-2, with 9 bases identical to TRBD2. Germline CDR1 LGHNA, CDR2 YNFKEQ. CDR3 length: 17 residues. J was trimmed by 6 bases and V by 1 base; bases with no gene match: 9. As DNA, the CDR3 is TGTGCCAGCAGCCAAGCCTCCTTGGGACTAGCCCCCGGGGAGCTGTTTTTT. This sequence encodes CASSQASLGLAPGELFF.

The chain joins TRBV19 to TRBJ1-2, with TRBD1 matching over 10 bases. Germline CDR1 and CDR2: LNHDA and SQIVND (reference sequence). CDR3 length equals 14 residues. The J segment lost 11 bases and the V segment lost 0 bases, leaving 6 bases of the junction unmatched. The DNA for the CDR3 is TGTGCCAGTAGTATAGAGTCGGGGACAGGGGTATACACCTTC. Amino acids: CASSIESGTGVYTF.

The chain has TRBV7-2 and TRBJ1-3, with 7 bases lining up with TRBD1. J gave up 2 bases and V 5 bases, and 6 bases lay outside the gene matches. CDR1 is SGHTA and CDR2 is FQGNSA in the germline V gene. The CDR3 length is 15 residues. The chain's CDR3 is CASSPSTGTGNTIYF. The DNA of the CDR3 is TGTGCCAGCAGCCCCTCGACAGGGACTGGAAACACCATATATTTT.

This clone was seen once. Other nucleotide sequences in the sample specify the same CDR3. This chain links TRBV19 with TRBJ2-1; D is unclear. Looked up from germline, CDR1 is LNHDA and CDR2 is SQIVND (reference sequence). The CDR3 consists of 12 residues. V gave up 3 bases and J gave up 4 bases, with 4 bases separating them. CDR3: CASSIRYNEQFF. CDR3 DNA: TGTGCCAGTAGTATCCGATACAATGAGCAGTTCTTC.

The chain combines TRBV7-9 with TRBJ2-5; D is undetermined. The germline V and J ends were trimmed by 5 bases and 7 bases, with 14 bases remaining between them. The germline gives CDR1 SEHNR, CDR2 FQNEAQ (reference sequence). The CDR3 runs to 13 residues. The CDR3, as DNA: TGTGCCAGCAGCCCCATAGGGTATGGGACCCAGTACTTC. Protein product: CASSPIGYGTQYF.

This clone was detected only once. The rearrangement uses TRBV6-6 and TRBJ2-7; 9 bases are a match to TRBD1. Trimming removed 7 bases from V and 5 bases from J; junction bases left unmatched: 9. CDR1 and CDR2 (germline): MNHNY, SVGAGI (reference sequence). The CDR3 consists of 14 residues. The CDR3 DNA is TGTGCCAGCACCACCGGGACAGGGACACACGAGCAGTACTTC. Translation gives CASTTGTGTHEQYF.

V usage is TRBV20-1 and J usage is TRBJ2-5; D remains unclear. The V end lost 6 bases, the J end lost 4 bases, and 9 bases lay between the germline ends. CDR1 DFQATT and CDR2 SNEGSKA come from the germline V gene (reference sequence). The CDR3 extends over 11 amino acids. CDR3 bases: TGCAGTGCCACCTTTGCAGAGACCCAGTACTTC. Residues: CSATFAETQYF.

The chain recombines TRBV11-2 with TRBJ1-5; D is uncertain. The V and J ends lost 0 bases and 6 bases respectively, with 12 bases between them. This CDR3 has 15 residues. Germline CDR1 SGHAT, CDR2 FQNNGV. DNA for the CDR3: TGTGCCAGCAGCTTAGACGGGCGAATGGCTCAGCCCCAGCATTTT. It codes for CASSLDGRMAQPQHF.

V usage is TRBV19 and J usage is TRBJ2-2; 10 bases line up with TRBD1. J was trimmed by 3 bases and V by 8 bases; bases with no gene match: 6. Per germline, CDR1 LNHDA and CDR2 SQIVND (reference sequence). This CDR3 has 15 residues. This CDR3 is CASRAGTGDTGELFF. The CDR3 DNA sequence: TGTGCCAGTCGTGCCGGGACAGGGGACACCGGGGAGCTGTTTTTT.

The chain links TRBV18 to TRBJ2-7, with 7 bases lining up with TRBD1. Germline V gives CDR1 KGHSH, CDR2 LQKENI. This CDR3 has 15 residues. Germline trimming cut 2 bases from V and 4 bases from J; bases unmatched to any gene: 8. CDR3 bases: TGTGCCAGCTCACCAGCCCGAGGGGGCGCGTACGAGCAGTACTTC. Translation: CASSPARGGAYEQYF.

The rearrangement uses TRBV18 and TRBJ1-4; 8 bases fit TRBD1. In germline, CDR1 is KGHSH, CDR2 LQKENI. V shed 2 bases, J shed 11 bases, and the junction held 4 bases outside the gene matches. This CDR3 comprises 13 residues. The CDR3 loop reads CASSPLQGGKLFF. CDR3 DNA: TGTGCCAGCTCACCATTACAGGGGGGCAAACTGTTTTTT.

Regarding this clone: An end of the junction differs from the germline gene, which may be a read error. This sequence joins TRBV11-3 and TRBJ2-7; D not certain. Germline lookup yields CDR1 SGHNT and CDR2 YENEEA. This CDR3 region has 10 residues. The CDR3 coding sequence is TGTGCCAACAGCTCAAACGAGCAGTACTTC. Protein product: CANSSNEQYF.

The V gene is TRBV5-4, the J gene TRBJ2-2, with D possibly called TRBD1 or TRBD2 (5 bases each). Per the germline V gene, CDR1 is SGHNT and CDR2 is YYREEE (reference sequence). Deletions cut 0 bases from V and 5 bases from J, with 14 bases between. The CDR3 spans 16 residues. The CDR3 reads CASSLALEGRTGELFF. CDR3 bases: TGTGCCAGCAGCTTGGCCCTAGAGGGACGGACCGGGGAGCTGTTTTTT.

This rearrangement joins TRBV19 to TRBJ1-6, with 9 bases matching TRBD1. Germline V lookup: CDR1 LNHDA, CDR2 SQIVND (reference sequence). There are 15 residues in the CDR3. The junction had 6 bases not matched to a gene; V was cut back by 5 bases and J by 7 bases. CDR3 DNA sequence: TGTGCCAGTAGTCTATTGGGACAGGGAAATTCACCCCTCCACTTT. It encodes CASSLLGQGNSPLHF.

The CDR3 nucleotides read TGCGCCAGCAGTGAGCAGGGTTGGGAAAAACTGTTTTTT. Protein product: CASSEQGWEKLFF. This chain uses TRBV10-2 with TRBJ1-4; a possible D gene is TRBD1 (5 bases). The ends were cut back, 2 bases at V and 8 bases at J, with 9 bases in the middle. This CDR3 has 13 residues. Germline V gene sequence: CDR1 WSHSY, CDR2 SAAADI.

The J gene is TRBJ2-1, the V gene TRBV9; 7 positions agree with TRBD1. The CDR3 runs 15 residues. The germline CDR1 and CDR2 sequences are SGDLS and YYNGEE. V lost 3 bases to trimming and J lost 5 bases; unmatched junction nucleotides: 8. The CDR3 loop is CASSDTGQRNNEQFF. The CDR3 DNA is TGTGCCAGCAGCGATACGGGACAGAGAAACAATGAGCAGTTCTTC. The full variable domain, completed using reference TRBV9 and TRBJ2-1, is DSGVTQTPKHLITATGQRVTLRCSPRSGDLSVYWYQQSLDQGLQFLIQYYNGEERAKGNILERFSAQQFPDLHSELNLSSLELGDSALYFCASSDTGQRNNEQFFGPGTRLTVL.

Comments on this clone: In the same sample, other DNA sequences code for this CDR3. V is TRBV9 and J is TRBJ2-3, with D uncertain. The CDR3 loop spans 14 amino acids. CDR1 SGDLS and CDR2 YYNGEE come from the germline V gene. V dropped 0 bases and J dropped 0 bases, with 5 bases sitting between them. For the CDR3, the DNA is TGTGCCAGCAGCGTAGTGGCCAGCACAGATACGCAGTATTTT. Translation: CASSVVASTDTQYF.

The chain carries TRBV5-1 and TRBJ2-7; no clear D gene. V was clipped by 0 bases and J by 2 bases, with 9 bases between them. The CDR3 totals 14 residues. Germline CDR1 is SGHRS and CDR2 is YFSETQ. The CDR3 is CASSLGPVPYEQYF. The CDR3 coding sequence is TGCGCCAGCAGCTTGGGCCCGGTCCCCTACGAGCAGTACTTC. Drawing the rest from reference TRBV5-1 and TRBJ2-7, the complete variable domain is KAGVTQTPRYLIKTRGQQVTLSCSPISGHRSVSWYQQTPGQGLQFLFEYFSETQRNKGNFPGRFSGRQFSNSRSEMNVSTLELGDSALYLCASSLGPVPYEQYFGPGTRLTVT.

The gene calls are TRBV5-1 and TRBJ2-1; 7 nucleotides line up with TRBD1. Per germline, CDR1 SGHRS and CDR2 YFSETQ. CDR3 length: 16 amino acids. Trimming cost V 3 bases and J 0 bases; bases outside gene matches: 6. The DNA of the CDR3 is TGCGCCAGCAGCTACCAGACAGGGAGCTCCTACAATGAGCAGTTCTTC. Translated, it gives CASSYQTGSSYNEQFF.

This chain connects TRBV27 to TRBJ2-7; weak D call: TRBD1 (7 bases). Germline lookup yields CDR1 MNHEY and CDR2 SMNVEV (reference sequence). V lost 6 bases to trimming and J lost 0 bases, with 21 bases between them. The CDR3 covers 17 residues. CDR3 region: CASRTSGGQGVSYEQYF. CDR3 DNA sequence: TGTGCCAGCAGAACATCAGGGGGGCAGGGGGTCTCCTACGAGCAGTACTTC.

This clone appeared once. Other DNA sequences from this sample encode an identical CDR3 as well. This sequence joins TRBV11-2 and TRBJ2-7; 7 bases agree with TRBD1. The CDR3 runs 15 residues. Per germline, CDR1 SGHAT and CDR2 FQNNGV. V shed 0 bases and J 0 bases; nucleotides not matched to a gene: 2. The CDR3 coding sequence is TGTGCCAGCAGCTTAGACCGGACAGGCTCCTACGAGCAGTACTTC. It specifies CASSLDRTGSYEQYF.

The genes are TRBV2 and TRBJ2-3, with D hard to call. Germline V gives CDR1 SNHLY, CDR2 FYNNEI. The CDR3 contains 12 residues. V was cut by 4 bases and J by 2 bases, with 4 bases left in between. In DNA, the CDR3 is TGTGCCAGCAGTGTCTACACAGATACGCAGTATTTT. Residues: CASSVYTDTQYF.

The V call is TRBV4-1, the J call TRBJ1-4; D is undetermined. The germline V and J ends were trimmed by 1 base and 5 bases, with 8 bases remaining between them. The CDR3 consists of 14 residues. The germline V gene encodes CDR1 MGHRA and CDR2 YSYEKL. CDR3 coding DNA: TGCGCCAGCAGCCAAGCCAGGACCAATGAAAAACTGTTTTTT. Translated, it gives CASSQARTNEKLFF.